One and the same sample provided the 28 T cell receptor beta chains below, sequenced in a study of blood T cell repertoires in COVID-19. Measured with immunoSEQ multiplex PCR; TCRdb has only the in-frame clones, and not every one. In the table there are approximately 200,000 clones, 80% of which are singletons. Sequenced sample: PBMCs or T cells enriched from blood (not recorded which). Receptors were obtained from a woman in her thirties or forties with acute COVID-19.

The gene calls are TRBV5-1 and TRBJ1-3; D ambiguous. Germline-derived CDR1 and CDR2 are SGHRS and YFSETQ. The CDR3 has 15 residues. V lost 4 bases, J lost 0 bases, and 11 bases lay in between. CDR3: CASSTAASSGNTIYF. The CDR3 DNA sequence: TGCGCCAGCAGCACCGCAGCGAGCTCTGGAAACACCATATATTTT.

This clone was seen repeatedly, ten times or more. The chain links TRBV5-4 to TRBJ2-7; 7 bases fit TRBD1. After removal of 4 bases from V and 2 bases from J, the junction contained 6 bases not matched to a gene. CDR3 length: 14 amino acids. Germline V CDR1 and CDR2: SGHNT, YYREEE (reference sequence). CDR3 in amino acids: CASSPSRGTYEQYF. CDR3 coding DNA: TGTGCCAGCAGCCCCTCCAGGGGGACCTACGAGCAGTACTTC.

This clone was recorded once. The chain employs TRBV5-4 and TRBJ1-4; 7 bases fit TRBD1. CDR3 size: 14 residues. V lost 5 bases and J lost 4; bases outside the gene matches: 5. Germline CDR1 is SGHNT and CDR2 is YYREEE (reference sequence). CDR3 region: CASSRTGNNEKLFF. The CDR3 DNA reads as TGTGCCAGCAGTCGGACAGGAAATAATGAAAAACTGTTTTTT.

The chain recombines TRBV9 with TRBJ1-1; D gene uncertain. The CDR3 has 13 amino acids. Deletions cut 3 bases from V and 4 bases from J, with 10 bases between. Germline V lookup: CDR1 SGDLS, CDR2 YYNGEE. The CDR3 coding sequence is TGTGCCAGCAGCGCAGGCACTAGCACTGAAGCTTTCTTT. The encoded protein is CASSAGTSTEAFF.

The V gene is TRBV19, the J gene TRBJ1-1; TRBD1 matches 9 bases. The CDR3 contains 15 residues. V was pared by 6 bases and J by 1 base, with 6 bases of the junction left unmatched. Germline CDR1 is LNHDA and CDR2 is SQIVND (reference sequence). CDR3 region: CASRGKDRGNTEAFF. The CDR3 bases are TGTGCCAGTAGAGGGAAGGACAGGGGGAACACTGAAGCTTTCTTT.

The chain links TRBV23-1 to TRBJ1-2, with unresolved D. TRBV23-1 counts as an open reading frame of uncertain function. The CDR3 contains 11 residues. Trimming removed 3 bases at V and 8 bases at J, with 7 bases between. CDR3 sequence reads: CASSHSPGYTF. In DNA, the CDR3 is TGCGCCAGCAGTCACTCCCCGGGCTACACCTTC.

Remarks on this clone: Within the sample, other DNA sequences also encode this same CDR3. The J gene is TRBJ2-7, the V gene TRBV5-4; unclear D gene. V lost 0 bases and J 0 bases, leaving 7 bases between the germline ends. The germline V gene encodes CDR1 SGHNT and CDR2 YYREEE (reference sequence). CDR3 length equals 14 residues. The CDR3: CASSLEVSSYEQYF. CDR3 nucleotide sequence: TGTGCCAGCAGCTTGGAAGTCAGCTCCTACGAGCAGTACTTC.

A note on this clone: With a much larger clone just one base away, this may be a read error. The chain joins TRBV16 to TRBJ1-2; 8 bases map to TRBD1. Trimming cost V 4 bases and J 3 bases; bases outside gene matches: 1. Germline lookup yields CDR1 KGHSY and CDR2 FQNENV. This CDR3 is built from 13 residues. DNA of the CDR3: TGTGCCAGCAGCCCGGACAGGGACTATGGCTACACCTTC. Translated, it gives CASSPDRDYGYTF.

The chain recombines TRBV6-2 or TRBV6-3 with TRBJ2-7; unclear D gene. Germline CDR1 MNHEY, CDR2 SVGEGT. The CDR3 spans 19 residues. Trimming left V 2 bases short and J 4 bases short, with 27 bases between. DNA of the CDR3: TGTGCCAGCAGTTACCCCACCAAAACCTTTATTCTACGAGGATACGAGCAGTACTTC. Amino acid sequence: CASSYPTKTFILRGYEQYF.

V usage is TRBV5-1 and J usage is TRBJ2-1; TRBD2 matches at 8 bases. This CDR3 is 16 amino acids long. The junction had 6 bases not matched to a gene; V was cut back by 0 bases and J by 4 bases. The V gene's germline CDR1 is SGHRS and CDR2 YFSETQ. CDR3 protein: CASSLDRGGSYNEQFF. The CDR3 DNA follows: TGCGCCAGCAGCTTGGATCGGGGGGGCAGTTACAATGAGCAGTTCTTC.

In DNA form, the CDR3 reads TGTGCTAGTAGCAGGAATATGAACACTGAAGCTTTCTTT. It codes for CASSRNMNTEAFF. The rearrangement uses TRBV12-5 and TRBJ1-1; D remains unclear. The V gene lost 8 bases and the J gene lost 0 bases, with 10 bases spanning the gap. CDR1 and CDR2 (germline): LGHNT, FRNRAP. The CDR3 extends over 13 amino acids.

CDR3 residues: CASSSPGLARQETQYF. CDR3 in DNA: TGTGCCAGCAGCTCACCGGGACTAGCAAGACAAGAGACCCAGTACTTC. The chain carries TRBV7-6 and TRBJ2-5, with 9 bases aligning to TRBD2. Losses at the gene ends were 4 bases for V and 2 bases for J; bases not matched to a gene: 8. The CDR3 is made up of 16 amino acids. Germline CDR1 and CDR2: SGHVS and FNYEAQ.

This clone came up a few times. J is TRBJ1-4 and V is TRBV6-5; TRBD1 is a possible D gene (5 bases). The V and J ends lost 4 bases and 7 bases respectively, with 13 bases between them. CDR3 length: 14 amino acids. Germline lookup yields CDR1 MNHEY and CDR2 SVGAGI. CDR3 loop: CASSSGGKVEKLFF. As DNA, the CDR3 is TGTGCCAGCAGTTCGGGGGGTAAGGTTGAAAAACTGTTTTTT.

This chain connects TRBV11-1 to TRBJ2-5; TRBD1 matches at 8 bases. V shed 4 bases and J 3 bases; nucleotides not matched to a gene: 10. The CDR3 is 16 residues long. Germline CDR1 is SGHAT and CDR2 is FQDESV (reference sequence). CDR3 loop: CASSSRGLRPKETQYF. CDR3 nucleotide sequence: TGTGCCAGCAGCTCCAGGGGGCTCAGACCTAAAGAGACCCAGTACTTC.

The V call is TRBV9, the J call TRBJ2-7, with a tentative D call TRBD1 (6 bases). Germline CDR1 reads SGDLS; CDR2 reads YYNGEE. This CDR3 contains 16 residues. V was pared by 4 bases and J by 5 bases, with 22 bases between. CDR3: CASSPEQGGGRDEQYF. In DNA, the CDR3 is TGTGCCAGCAGCCCGGAACAGGGCGGTGGGCGGGACGAGCAGTACTTC.

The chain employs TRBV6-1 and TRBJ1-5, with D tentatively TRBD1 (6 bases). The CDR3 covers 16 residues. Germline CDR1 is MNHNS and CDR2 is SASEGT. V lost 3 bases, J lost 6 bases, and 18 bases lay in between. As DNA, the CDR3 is TGTGCCAGCAGTGAGACGGTACAGGGATTCGGTCAGCCCCAGCATTTT. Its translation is CASSETVQGFGQPQHF.

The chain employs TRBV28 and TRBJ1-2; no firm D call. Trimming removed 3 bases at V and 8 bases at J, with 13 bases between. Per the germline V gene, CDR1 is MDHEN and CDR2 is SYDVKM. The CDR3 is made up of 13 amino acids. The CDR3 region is CASSFRGQRGYTF. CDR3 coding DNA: TGTGCCAGCAGTTTCCGTGGGCAGAGAGGCTACACCTTC.

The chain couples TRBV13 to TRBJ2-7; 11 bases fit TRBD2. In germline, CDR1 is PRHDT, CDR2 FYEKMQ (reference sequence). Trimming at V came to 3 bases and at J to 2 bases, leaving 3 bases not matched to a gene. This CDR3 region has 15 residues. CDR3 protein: CASSFLAGGAYEQYF. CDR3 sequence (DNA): TGTGCCAGCAGCTTCTTAGCGGGAGGGGCCTACGAGCAGTACTTC.

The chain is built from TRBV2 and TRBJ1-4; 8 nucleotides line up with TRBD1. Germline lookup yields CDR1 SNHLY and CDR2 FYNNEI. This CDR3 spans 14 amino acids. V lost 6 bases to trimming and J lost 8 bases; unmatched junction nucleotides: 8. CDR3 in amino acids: CASRQWTGREKLFF. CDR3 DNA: TGTGCCAGCAGACAATGGACAGGGAGGGAAAAACTGTTTTTT.

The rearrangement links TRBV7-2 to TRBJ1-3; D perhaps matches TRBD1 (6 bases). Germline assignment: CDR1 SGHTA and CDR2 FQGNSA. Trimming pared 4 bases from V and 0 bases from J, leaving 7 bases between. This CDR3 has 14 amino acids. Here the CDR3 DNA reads TGTGCCAGCAGCTCAGGGGACTCTGGAAACACCATATATTTT. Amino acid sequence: CASSSGDSGNTIYF.

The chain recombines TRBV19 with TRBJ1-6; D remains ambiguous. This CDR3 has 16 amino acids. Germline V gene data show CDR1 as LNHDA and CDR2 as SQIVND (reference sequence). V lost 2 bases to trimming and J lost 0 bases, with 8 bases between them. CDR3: CASSISESSYNSPLHF. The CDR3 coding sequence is TGTGCCAGTAGTATAAGCGAGAGCTCCTATAATTCACCCCTCCACTTT.

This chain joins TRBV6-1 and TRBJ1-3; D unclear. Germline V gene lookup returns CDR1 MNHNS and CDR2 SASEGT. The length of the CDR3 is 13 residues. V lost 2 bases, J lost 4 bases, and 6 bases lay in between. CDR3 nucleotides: TGTGCCAGCAGTGAATCGCAGGGAAACACCATATATTTT. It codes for CASSESQGNTIYF.

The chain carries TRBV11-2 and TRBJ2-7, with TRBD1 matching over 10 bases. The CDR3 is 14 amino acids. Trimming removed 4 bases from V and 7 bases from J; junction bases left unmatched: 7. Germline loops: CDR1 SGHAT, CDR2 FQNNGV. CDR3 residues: CASSSGQGPREQYF. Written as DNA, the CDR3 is TGTGCCAGCAGCTCGGGACAGGGGCCTAGGGAGCAGTACTTC.

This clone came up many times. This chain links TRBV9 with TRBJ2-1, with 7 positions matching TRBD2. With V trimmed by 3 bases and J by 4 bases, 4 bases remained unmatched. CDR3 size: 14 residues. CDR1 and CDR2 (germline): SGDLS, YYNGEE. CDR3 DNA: TGTGCCAGCAGCGCTCTAGCGGAGTACAATGAGCAGTTCTTC. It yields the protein CASSALAEYNEQFF.

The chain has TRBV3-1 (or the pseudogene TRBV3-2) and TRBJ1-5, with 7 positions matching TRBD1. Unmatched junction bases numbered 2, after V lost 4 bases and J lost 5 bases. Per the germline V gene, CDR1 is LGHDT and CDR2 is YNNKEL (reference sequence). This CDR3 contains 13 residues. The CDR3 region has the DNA TGTGCCAGCAGCCTTGACAGGGATCAGCCCCAGCATTTT. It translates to CASSLDRDQPQHF.

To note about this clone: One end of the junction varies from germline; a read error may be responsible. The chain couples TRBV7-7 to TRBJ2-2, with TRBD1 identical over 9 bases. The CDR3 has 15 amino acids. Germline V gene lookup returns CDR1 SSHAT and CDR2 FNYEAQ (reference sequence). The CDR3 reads CASSLSQGAPGELFF. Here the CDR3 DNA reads TGTGCTAGCAGCTTATCACAGGGGGCGCCCGGGGAGCTGTTTTTT.

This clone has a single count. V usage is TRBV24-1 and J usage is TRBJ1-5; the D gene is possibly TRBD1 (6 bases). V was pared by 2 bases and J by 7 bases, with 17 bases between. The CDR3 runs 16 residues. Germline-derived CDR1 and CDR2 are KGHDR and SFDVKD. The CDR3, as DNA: TGTGCCACCAGTGATTGTATGACAGGTGGGAAACAGCCCCAGCATTTT. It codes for CATSDCMTGGKQPQHF.

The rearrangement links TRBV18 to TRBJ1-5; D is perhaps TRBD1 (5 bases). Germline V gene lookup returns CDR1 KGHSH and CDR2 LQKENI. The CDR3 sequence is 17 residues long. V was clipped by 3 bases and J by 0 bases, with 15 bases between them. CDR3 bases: TGTGCCAGCTCACCGTCGGCAGGGTCCTATAGCAATCAGCCCCAGCATTTT. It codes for CASSPSAGSYSNQPQHF.